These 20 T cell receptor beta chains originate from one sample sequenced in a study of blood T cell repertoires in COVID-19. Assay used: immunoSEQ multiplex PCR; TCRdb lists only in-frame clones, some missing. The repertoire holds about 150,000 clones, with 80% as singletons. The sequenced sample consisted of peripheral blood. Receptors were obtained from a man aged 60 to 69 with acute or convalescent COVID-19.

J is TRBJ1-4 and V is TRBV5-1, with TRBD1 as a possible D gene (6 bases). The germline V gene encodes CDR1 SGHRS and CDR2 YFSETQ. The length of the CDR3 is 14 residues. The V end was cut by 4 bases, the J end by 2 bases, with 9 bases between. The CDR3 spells CASSADSTNEKLFF. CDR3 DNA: TGCGCCAGCAGCGCGGACAGCACTAATGAAAAACTGTTTTTT.

This CDR3 is CASSAAQVGPLDEQYF. CDR3 DNA sequence: TGTGCCAGCAGCGCTGCACAAGTGGGGCCGCTCGACGAGCAGTACTTC. V gene TRBV7-2 combines with J gene TRBJ2-7; a possible D gene is TRBD1 (5 bases). The CDR3 is 16 residues long. The V and J ends lost 5 bases and 5 bases respectively, with 22 bases between them. In germline, CDR1 is SGHTA, CDR2 FQGNSA.

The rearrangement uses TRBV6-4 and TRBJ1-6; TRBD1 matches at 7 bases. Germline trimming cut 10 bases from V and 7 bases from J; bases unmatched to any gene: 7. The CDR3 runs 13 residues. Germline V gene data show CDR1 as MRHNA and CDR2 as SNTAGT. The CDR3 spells CATRQGGNSPLHF. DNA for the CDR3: TGTGCCACCAGACAGGGCGGGAATTCACCCCTCCACTTT.

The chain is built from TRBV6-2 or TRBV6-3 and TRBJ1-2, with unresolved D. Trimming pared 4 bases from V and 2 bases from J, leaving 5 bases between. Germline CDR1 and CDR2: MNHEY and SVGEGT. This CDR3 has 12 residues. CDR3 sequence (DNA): TGTGCCAGCAGTTGGGCCAACTATGGCTACACCTTC. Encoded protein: CASSWANYGYTF.

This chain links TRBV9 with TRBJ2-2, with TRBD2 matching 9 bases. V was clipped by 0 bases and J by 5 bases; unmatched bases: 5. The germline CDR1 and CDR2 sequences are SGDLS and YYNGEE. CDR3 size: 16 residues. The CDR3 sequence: CASSVVAGGRTGELFF. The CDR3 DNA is TGTGCCAGCAGCGTAGTTGCGGGAGGGCGGACCGGGGAGCTGTTTTTT. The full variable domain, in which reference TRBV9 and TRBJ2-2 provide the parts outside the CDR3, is DSGVTQTPKHLITATGQRVTLRCSPRSGDLSVYWYQQSLDQGLQFLIQYYNGEERAKGNILERFSAQQFPDLHSELNLSSLELGDSALYFCASSVVAGGRTGELFFGEGSRLTVL.

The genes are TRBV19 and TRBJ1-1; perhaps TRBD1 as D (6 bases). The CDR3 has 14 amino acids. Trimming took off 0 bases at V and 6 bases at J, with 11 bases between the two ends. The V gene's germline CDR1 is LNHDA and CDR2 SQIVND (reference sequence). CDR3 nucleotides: TGTGCCAGTAGTATAGATCTTCACAGGGCTGAAGCTTTCTTT. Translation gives CASSIDLHRAEAFF.

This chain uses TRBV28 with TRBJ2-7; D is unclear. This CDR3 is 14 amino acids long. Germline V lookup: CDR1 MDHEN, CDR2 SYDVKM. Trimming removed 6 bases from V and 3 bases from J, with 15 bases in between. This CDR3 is CASRERASHYEQYF. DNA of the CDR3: TGTGCCAGCAGGGAGAGAGCTTCCCACTACGAGCAGTACTTC.

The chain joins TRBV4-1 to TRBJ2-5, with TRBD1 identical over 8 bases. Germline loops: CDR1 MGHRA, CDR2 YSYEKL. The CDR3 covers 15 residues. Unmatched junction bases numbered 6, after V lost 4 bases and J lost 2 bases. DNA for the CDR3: TGCGCCAGCAGCCTATCCGGGACAGGTCAAGAGACCCAGTACTTC. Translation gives CASSLSGTGQETQYF.

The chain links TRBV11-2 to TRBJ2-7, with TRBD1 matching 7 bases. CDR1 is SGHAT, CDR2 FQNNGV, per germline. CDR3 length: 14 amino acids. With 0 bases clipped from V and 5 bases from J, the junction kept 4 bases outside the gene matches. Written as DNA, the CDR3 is TGTGCCAGCAGCTTAGACGGGACAGAAGACGAGCAGTACTTC. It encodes CASSLDGTEDEQYF.

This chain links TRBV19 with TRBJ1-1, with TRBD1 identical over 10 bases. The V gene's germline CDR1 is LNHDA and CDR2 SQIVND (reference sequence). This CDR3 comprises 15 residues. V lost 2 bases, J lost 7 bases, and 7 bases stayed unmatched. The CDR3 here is CASSIKTGGKNEAFF. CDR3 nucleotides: TGTGCCAGTAGTATAAAGACAGGGGGCAAGAATGAAGCTTTCTTT.

CDR3 loop: CASSAQRTGELFF. The DNA for the CDR3 is TGTGCCAGCAGCGCACAGCGGACCGGGGAGCTGTTTTTT. The rearrangement uses TRBV5-4 and TRBJ2-2, with a weak D call TRBD2 (5 bases). There are 13 residues in the CDR3. V was cut by 4 bases and J by 5 bases, with 9 bases left in between. Germline V CDR1 and CDR2: SGHNT, YYREEE (reference sequence).

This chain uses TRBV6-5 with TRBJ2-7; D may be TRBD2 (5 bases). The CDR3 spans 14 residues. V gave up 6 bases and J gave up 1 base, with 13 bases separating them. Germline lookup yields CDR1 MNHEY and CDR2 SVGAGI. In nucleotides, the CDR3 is TGTGCCAGCAGGGAGGACTCAGCTTCCTACGAGCAGTACTTC. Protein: CASREDSASYEQYF.

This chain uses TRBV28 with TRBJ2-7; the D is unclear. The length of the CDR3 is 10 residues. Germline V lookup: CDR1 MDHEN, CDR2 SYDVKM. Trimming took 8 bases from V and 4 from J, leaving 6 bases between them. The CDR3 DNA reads TGTGCCAGCTCGTATTACGAGCAGTACTTC. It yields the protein CASSYYEQYF.

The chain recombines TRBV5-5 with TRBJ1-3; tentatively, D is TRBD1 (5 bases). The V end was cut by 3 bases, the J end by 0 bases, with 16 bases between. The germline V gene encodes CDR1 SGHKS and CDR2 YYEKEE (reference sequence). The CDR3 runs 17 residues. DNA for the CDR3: TGTGCCAGCAGCTCTGACAGCTTCAAGAACTCTGGAAACACCATATATTTT. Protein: CASSSDSFKNSGNTIYF.

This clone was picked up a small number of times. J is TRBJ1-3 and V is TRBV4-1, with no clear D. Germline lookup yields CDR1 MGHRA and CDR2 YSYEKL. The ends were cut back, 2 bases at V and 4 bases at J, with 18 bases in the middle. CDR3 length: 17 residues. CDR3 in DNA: TGCGCCAGCAGCCAAATCGGGCGGAGGGTGGGAGGAAACACCATATATTTT. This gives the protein CASSQIGRRVGGNTIYF.

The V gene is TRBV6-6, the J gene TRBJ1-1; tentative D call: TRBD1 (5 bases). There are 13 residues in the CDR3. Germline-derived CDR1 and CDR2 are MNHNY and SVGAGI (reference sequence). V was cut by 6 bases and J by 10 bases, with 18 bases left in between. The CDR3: CASSPHGGDSAFF. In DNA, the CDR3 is TGTGCCAGCAGCCCCCATGGAGGGGATTCAGCTTTCTTT.

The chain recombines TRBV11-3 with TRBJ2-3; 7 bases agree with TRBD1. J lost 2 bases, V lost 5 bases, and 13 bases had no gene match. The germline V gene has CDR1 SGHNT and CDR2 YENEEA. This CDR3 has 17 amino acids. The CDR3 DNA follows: TGTGCCAGCAGCCCCGGGGACAGTGCCTTCCCCACAGATACGCAGTATTTT. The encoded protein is CASSPGDSAFPTDTQYF.

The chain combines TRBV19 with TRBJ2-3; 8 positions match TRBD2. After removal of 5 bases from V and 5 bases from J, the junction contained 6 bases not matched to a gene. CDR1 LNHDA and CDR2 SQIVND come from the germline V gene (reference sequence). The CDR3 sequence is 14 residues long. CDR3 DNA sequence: TGTGCCAGTAGTTCCGGGGGGGCAGGAGATACGCAGTATTTT. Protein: CASSSGGAGDTQYF. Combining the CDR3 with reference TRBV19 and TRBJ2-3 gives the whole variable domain DGGITQSPKYLFRKEGQNVTLSCEQNLNHDAMYWYRQDPGQGLRLIYYSQIVNDFQKGDIAEGYSVSREKKESFPLTVTSAQKNPTAFYLCASSSGGAGDTQYFGPGTRLTVL.

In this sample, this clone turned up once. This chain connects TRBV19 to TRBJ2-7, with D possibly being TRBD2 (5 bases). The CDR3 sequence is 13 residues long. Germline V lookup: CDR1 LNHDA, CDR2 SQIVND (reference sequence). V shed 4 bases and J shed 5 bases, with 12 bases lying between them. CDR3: CASSRREPHEQYF. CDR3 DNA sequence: TGTGCCAGTAGTAGAAGGGAGCCCCACGAGCAGTACTTC.

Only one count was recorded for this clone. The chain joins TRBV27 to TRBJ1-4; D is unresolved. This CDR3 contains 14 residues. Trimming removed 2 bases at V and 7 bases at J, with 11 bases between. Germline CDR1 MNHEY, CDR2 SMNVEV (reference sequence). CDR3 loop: CASSLSHAGEKLFF. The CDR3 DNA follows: TGTGCCAGCAGTTTAAGTCATGCCGGTGAAAAACTGTTTTTT.